Below are 32 T cell receptor beta chains sequenced from a single sample in a study of blood T cell repertoires in COVID-19 (TCRdb year 2020). The library was produced with the immunoSEQ multiplex PCR assay. Here the immuneACCESS table is served through TCRdb, limited to in-frame sequences with V and J called. Missing clones are a known gap in these copies; in checked studies unresolved V genes cover under half, and the rest lacks a known reason. Counted in this sample were hundreds of thousands of clones; roughly 87% of them appeared once. The top ten hold just over 2.5% of the sample. The source material was PBMCs or T cells enriched from blood (not recorded which). These receptors all come from a woman in her thirties with acute COVID-19.

This clone came up a few times. V is TRBV6-2 or TRBV6-3 and J is TRBJ1-1; possible D gene TRBD1, 6 bases. Germline V lookup: CDR1 MNHEY, CDR2 SVGEGT. V shed 6 bases and J shed 7 bases, with 18 bases lying between them. CDR3 size: 14 residues. The CDR3 DNA follows: TGTGCCAGCAGCCCCCCCGGGACAACGGATGAAGCTTTCTTT. Encoded protein: CASSPPGTTDEAFF.

CDR3 nucleotides: TGCGCCAGCAGCCAAGATGAGAGGCAGCCCCAGCATTTT. As protein: CASSQDERQPQHF. The chain couples TRBV4-3 to TRBJ1-5; D remains unclear. The germline V gene encodes CDR1 LGHNA and CDR2 YSLEER. The CDR3 has 13 residues. V lost 0 bases to trimming and J lost 7 bases, with 7 bases between them.

The rearrangement links TRBV30 to TRBJ2-1; 9 bases map to TRBD1. The ends lost 3 bases at V and 6 bases at J; junction bases unmatched: 9. Germline assignment: CDR1 GTSNPN and CDR2 SVGIG (reference sequence). The CDR3 totals 15 residues. DNA for the CDR3: TGTGCCTGGAGCCCGGGGACAGGGATTAGCAATGAGCAGTTCTTC. As protein: CAWSPGTGISNEQFF.

The rearrangement uses TRBV2 and TRBJ1-5; 10 nucleotides agree with TRBD1. The V gene end was trimmed by 7 bases and the J gene end by 0 bases; junction bases not matched to a gene: 3. The CDR3 is 15 amino acids. Germline CDR1 is SNHLY and CDR2 is FYNNEI. The CDR3 loop is CASKGQGYSNQPQHF. CDR3 nucleotide sequence: TGTGCCAGCAAGGGACAGGGGTATAGCAATCAGCCCCAGCATTTT.

The CDR3: CASTSQGPYGYTF. CDR3 coding DNA: TGTGCCAGCACCTCACAGGGGCCATATGGCTACACCTTC. J is TRBJ1-2 and V is TRBV12-3 or TRBV12-4; 7 bases align to TRBD1. J lost 5 bases, V lost 7 bases, and 7 bases had no gene match. The CDR3 spans 13 residues.

This chain joins TRBV5-1 and TRBJ2-7, with 7 bases that match TRBD1. V gave up 4 bases and J gave up 5 bases; unmatched junction bases: 12. Germline values: CDR1 SGHRS, CDR2 YFSETQ. There are 15 residues in the CDR3. The CDR3 DNA follows: TGCGCCAGCAGCATACGGACAGGTAGGGGACACGAGCAGTACTTC. Translation: CASSIRTGRGHEQYF.

V is TRBV5-4 and J is TRBJ1-5; 8 bases match TRBD1. The CDR3 sequence is 17 residues long. The V gene's germline CDR1 is SGHNT and CDR2 YYREEE (reference sequence). Trimming removed 4 bases from V and 2 bases from J; junction bases left unmatched: 11. This CDR3 reads CASSVAPGQGGNQPQHF. The CDR3 nucleotides read TGTGCCAGCAGCGTCGCACCCGGACAGGGTGGCAATCAGCCCCAGCATTTT.

In its sample, this clone was seen once. This chain joins TRBV4-3 and TRBJ2-2, with 12 nucleotides matching TRBD2. The CDR3 contains 18 residues. Germline V gene lookup returns CDR1 LGHNA and CDR2 YSLEER. V lost 4 bases and J lost 5; bases outside the gene matches: 11. CDR3 loop: CASSPRLAGAEGTGELFF. The CDR3 DNA follows: TGCGCCAGCAGCCCCAGACTAGCGGGGGCCGAAGGGACCGGGGAGCTGTTTTTT.

The V call is TRBV6-5, the J call TRBJ2-3; 11 bases match TRBD2. V shed 9 bases and J 2 bases; nucleotides not matched to a gene: 4. The germline CDR1 and CDR2 sequences are MNHEY and SVGAGI. The CDR3 sequence is 14 residues long. The DNA of the CDR3 is TGTGCCAGTACTAGCGGGGGTGCCACAGATACGCAGTATTTT. Amino acids: CASTSGGATDTQYF.

The rearrangement joins TRBV18 to TRBJ2-7, with a weak D call TRBD2 (8 bases). The CDR3 spans 18 residues. Trimming left V 5 bases short and J 2 bases short, with 25 bases between. The germline CDR1 and CDR2 sequences are KGHSH and LQKENI. The CDR3 DNA sequence: TGTGCCAGCTCATTCGGGACAGAGTTAGCGGGGACACCCTACGAGCAGTACTTC. Amino acid sequence: CASSFGTELAGTPYEQYF.

This chain connects TRBV20-1 to TRBJ2-1; 10 bases fit TRBD2. V shed 6 bases and J 7 bases; nucleotides not matched to a gene: 12. The CDR3 has 15 amino acids. CDR1 is DFQATT and CDR2 is SNEGSKA in the germline V gene (reference sequence). The CDR3: CSASSLAGARNEQFF. DNA of the CDR3: TGCAGTGCCAGTAGTCTAGCGGGGGCCCGGAATGAGCAGTTCTTC.

The chain recombines TRBV4-1 with TRBJ1-6, with D unclear. V was shortened by 3 bases and J by 0 bases, with 6 bases between the two germline ends. This CDR3 region has 15 residues. Per germline, CDR1 MGHRA and CDR2 YSYEKL. CDR3 nucleotide sequence: TGCGCCAGCAGCCAGGAGGGCTCCTATAATTCACCCCTCCACTTT. This translates into CASSQEGSYNSPLHF.

The CDR3 nucleotides read TGTGCCAGCACATTTGACAGGACGGCTGGGGAGCTGTTTTTT. It is translated as CASTFDRTAGELFF. The chain carries TRBV7-9 and TRBJ2-2; D possibly corresponds to TRBD1 (6 bases). The germline V gene encodes CDR1 SEHNR and CDR2 FQNEAQ (reference sequence). The CDR3 runs 14 residues. V was pared by 7 bases and J by 8 bases, with 17 bases between. Based on the CDR3 plus reference TRBV7-9 and TRBJ2-2, the full variable domain is DTGVSQNPRHKITKRGQNVTFRCDPISEHNRLYWYRQTLGQGPEFLTYFQNEAQLEKSRLLSDRFSAERPKGSFSTLEIQRTEQGDSAMYLCASTFDRTAGELFFGEGSRLTVL.

V is TRBV4-1 and J is TRBJ1-2; 7 bases match TRBD1. There are 13 residues in the CDR3. V lost 3 bases, J lost 8 bases, and 6 bases stayed unmatched. Germline values: CDR1 MGHRA, CDR2 YSYEKL. The CDR3, as DNA: TGCGCCAGCAGCCAGGGACAGACGGGCGGCTACACCTTC. This gives the protein CASSQGQTGGYTF.

The genes are TRBV6-5 and TRBJ1-2; D remains ambiguous. The V end was cut by 6 bases, the J end by 0 bases, with 11 bases between. Germline V gene lookup returns CDR1 MNHEY and CDR2 SVGAGI. The CDR3 runs 14 residues. The CDR3 DNA reads as TGTGCCAGCAGAACCGGCCTAGCTAACTATGGCTACACCTTC. Protein: CASRTGLANYGYTF.

The chain combines TRBV28 with TRBJ1-6, with unresolved D. Trimming removed 4 bases from V and 7 bases from J, with 17 bases in between. Per germline, CDR1 MDHEN and CDR2 SYDVKM. This CDR3 contains 16 residues. The CDR3 nucleotides read TGTGCCAGCAGTTCTGAAATTTCTACAGCAAATTCACCCCTCCACTTT. The encoded protein is CASSSEISTANSPLHF.

The rearrangement uses TRBV2 and TRBJ1-5; weak D call: TRBD1 (6 bases). V was shortened by 6 bases and J by 4 bases, with 16 bases between the two germline ends. Germline CDR1 is SNHLY and CDR2 is FYNNEI. The CDR3 runs to 15 residues. The CDR3 DNA is TGTGCCAGCAGGGTACAGGGTGTTCGGAATCAGCCCCAGCATTTT. This translates into CASRVQGVRNQPQHF.

This chain connects TRBV29-1 to TRBJ1-1; weak D call: TRBD1 (5 bases). Germline CDR1 reads SQVTM; CDR2 reads ANQGSEA. Trimming pared 5 bases from V and 0 bases from J, leaving 10 bases between. The CDR3 extends over 13 amino acids. The CDR3 nucleotides read TGCAGCGTTTCCAGGGTTATGAACACTGAAGCTTTCTTT. Protein: CSVSRVMNTEAFF.

The chain has TRBV7-2 and TRBJ2-7; 8 bases align to TRBD1. CDR1 and CDR2 (germline): SGHTA, FQGNSA. CDR3 length equals 15 residues. The junction had 13 bases not matched to a gene; V was cut back by 6 bases and J by 6 bases. CDR3 amino acids: CASSLNSGGYGEQYF. The CDR3 DNA reads TGTGCCAGCAGTTTAAATTCAGGGGGCTACGGCGAGCAGTACTTC. Using reference TRBV7-2 and TRBJ2-7 for the parts outside the CDR3, the full variable domain is GAGVSQSPSNKVTEKGKDVELRCDPISGHTALYWYRQSLGQGLEFLIYFQGNSAPDKSGLPSDRFSAERTGGSVSTLTIQRTQQEDSAVYLCASSLNSGGYGEQYFGPGTRLTVT.

The J gene is TRBJ1-2, the V gene TRBV5-8; D unresolved. CDR1 is SGHTS, CDR2 YDEGEE, per germline. Trimming removed 2 bases from V and 5 bases from J, with 4 bases in between. This CDR3 is built from 11 residues. The CDR3 loop reads CASSFLYGYTF. As DNA, the CDR3 is TGTGCCAGCAGCTTTCTTTATGGCTACACCTTC. The variable domain in full, completed from reference TRBV5-8 and TRBJ1-2, reads EAGVTQSPTHLIKTRGQQATLRCSPISGHTSVYWYQQALGLGLQFLLWYDEGEERNRGNFPPRFSGRQFPNYSSELNVNALELEDSALYLCASSFLYGYTFGSGTRLTVV.

The chain is built from TRBV4-2 and TRBJ1-3, with 7 bases lining up with TRBD1. From germline, CDR1 is LGHNA and CDR2 YNFKEQ. V lost 6 bases to trimming and J lost 2 bases; unmatched junction nucleotides: 13. The CDR3 sequence is 17 residues long. CDR3: CASSPGPWTGPGNTIYF. CDR3 nucleotide sequence: TGTGCCAGCAGTCCCGGGCCCTGGACAGGACCTGGAAACACCATATATTTT.

The genes are TRBV3-1 (or the pseudogene TRBV3-2) and TRBJ1-5; D possibly corresponds to TRBD1 (5 bases). V was trimmed by 1 base and J by 6 bases, leaving 13 bases between them. CDR1 LGHDT and CDR2 YNNKEL come from the germline V gene (reference sequence). The CDR3 contains 15 residues. The CDR3 region is CASSQGWGDGQPQHF. Written as DNA, the CDR3 is TGTGCCAGCAGCCAAGGATGGGGGGATGGTCAGCCCCAGCATTTT.

The chain joins TRBV4-1 to TRBJ2-6; TRBD1 matches at 9 bases. Trimming removed 1 base from V and 2 bases from J; junction bases left unmatched: 12. Germline-derived CDR1 and CDR2 are MGHRA and YSYEKL. CDR3 length equals 20 residues. CDR3 nucleotide sequence: TGCGCCAGCAGCCAAGTATTTCTCGGGACAGGGCCCCCTGGGGCCAACGTCCTGACTTTC. Its translation: CASSQVFLGTGPPGANVLTF.

Here the CDR3 reads CASSLYTGSTQETQYF. The CDR3 DNA follows: TGTGCCAGCAGCTTATATACAGGGTCTACCCAAGAGACCCAGTACTTC. V and J are TRBV7-9 and TRBJ2-5; maybe TRBD1 (6 bases). Trimming removed 2 bases at V and 1 base at J, with 14 bases between. This CDR3 has 16 amino acids. The germline V gene encodes CDR1 SEHNR and CDR2 FQNEAQ (reference sequence).

This clone was counted once. The J gene is TRBJ2-3, the V gene TRBV9; TRBD1 is a possible D gene (7 bases). The CDR3 runs to 15 residues. V was pared by 0 bases and J by 4 bases, with 12 bases between. The germline CDR1 and CDR2 sequences are SGDLS and YYNGEE. The DNA for the CDR3 is TGTGCCAGCAGCGTAGACGGCAGGGGGGCAGATACGCAGTATTTT. This gives the protein CASSVDGRGADTQYF.

The chain employs TRBV9 and TRBJ1-1; the D gene is possibly TRBD1 (6 bases). V was pared by 3 bases and J by 1 base, with 10 bases between. The CDR3 sequence is 14 residues long. Germline V CDR1 and CDR2: SGDLS, YYNGEE. CDR3 protein: CASSAPGQNTEAFF. DNA for the CDR3: TGTGCCAGCAGCGCTCCGGGACAGAACACTGAAGCTTTCTTT.

The chain is built from TRBV18 and TRBJ1-3; the match to TRBD1 covers 7 bases. Trimming cost V 4 bases and J 0 bases; bases outside gene matches: 15. CDR3 size: 19 residues. The V gene's germline CDR1 is KGHSH and CDR2 LQKENI. The CDR3 region has the DNA TGTGCCAGCTCACGGCCACTATCCACAGGGGTCGGCTCTGGAAACACCATATATTTT. It codes for CASSRPLSTGVGSGNTIYF.

The rearrangement joins TRBV5-4 to TRBJ1-2; TRBD1 is a possible D gene (6 bases). The germline gives CDR1 SGHNT, CDR2 YYREEE (reference sequence). Trimming cost V 1 base and J 5 bases, with 9 bases left between them. The CDR3 has 13 residues. The CDR3 sequence is CASSLHREYGYTF. The CDR3 DNA reads TGTGCCAGCAGCTTGCACAGGGAGTATGGCTACACCTTC.

The genes are TRBV9 and TRBJ2-1; D ambiguous. V lost 0 bases and J lost 7, with 2 bases in between. The CDR3 totals 11 residues. Germline V gives CDR1 SGDLS, CDR2 YYNGEE. The DNA for the CDR3 is TGTGCCAGCAGCGTAGCAAATGAGCAGTTCTTC. Translated, it gives CASSVANEQFF.

The chain links TRBV24-1 to TRBJ1-2, with 7 bases identical to TRBD1. Losses at the gene ends were 2 bases for V and 7 bases for J; bases not matched to a gene: 3. There are 13 residues in the CDR3. Germline CDR1 and CDR2: KGHDR and SFDVKD. CDR3 loop: CATSDSGGRGYTF. Written as DNA, the CDR3 is TGTGCCACCAGTGATTCAGGGGGACGTGGCTACACCTTC.

This clone was recorded once. The chain links TRBV6-5 to TRBJ1-2; D is possibly TRBD1 (6 bases). The CDR3 covers 13 residues. Trimming stripped 6 bases from V and 1 base from J, with 9 bases between. Germline V lookup: CDR1 MNHEY, CDR2 SVGAGI. CDR3 amino acids: CASRGALNYGYTF. CDR3 sequence (DNA): TGTGCCAGCAGGGGGGCGCTTAACTATGGCTACACCTTC.

This clone was detected only once. V is TRBV5-5 and J is TRBJ2-1; 10 positions match TRBD1. Trimming at V came to 5 bases and at J to 1 base, leaving 9 bases not matched to a gene. Germline values: CDR1 SGHKS, CDR2 YYEKEE (reference sequence). The CDR3 extends over 17 amino acids. CDR3 sequence: CASRKGQGTLSYNEQFF. As DNA, the CDR3 is TGTGCCAGCAGAAAGGGACAGGGGACACTTTCCTACAATGAGCAGTTCTTC.